The 17 T cell receptor beta chains below all came from one sample that was sequenced in a study of identifying expanded T cells in peripheral blood. The assay was immunoSEQ multiplex PCR, and TCRdb's table has in-frame clones only and misses some. The sample has over 70,000 clones; more than 75% are singletons. The sample comprised blood. These receptors were collected from a person aged 18 to 70 in good health.

V gene TRBV28 combines with J gene TRBJ2-2; possible D gene TRBD1, 7 bases. The CDR3 runs 16 residues. V was cut by 4 bases and J by 6 bases, with 18 bases left in between. Germline CDR1 MDHEN, CDR2 SYDVKM. CDR3 sequence reads: CASSSPDRPGAGELFF. The CDR3 DNA reads TGTGCCAGCAGTTCCCCGGACAGGCCGGGGGCCGGGGAGCTGTTTTTT.

This clone was observed a few times. J is TRBJ1-2 and V is TRBV18, with D possibly TRBD1 on 6 matching bases. CDR1 KGHSH and CDR2 LQKENI come from the germline V gene. The CDR3 has 14 amino acids. V lost 5 bases and J lost 6, with 16 bases in between. The CDR3 sequence is CASSTRTAQNGYTF. CDR3 sequence (DNA): TGTGCCAGCTCAACGAGGACAGCGCAGAATGGCTACACCTTC.

This clone was seen a handful of times. This chain joins TRBV6-5 and TRBJ1-1; D gene ambiguous. V was clipped by 6 bases and J by 1 base, with 9 bases between them. From germline, CDR1 is MNHEY and CDR2 SVGAGI. The CDR3 runs to 13 residues. This chain's CDR3 is CASSLTANTEAFF. In DNA, the CDR3 is TGTGCCAGCAGCCTCACAGCGAACACTGAAGCTTTCTTT.

The rearrangement joins TRBV5-1 to TRBJ1-5, with D maybe TRBD1 (5 bases). The CDR3 runs to 12 residues. Per germline, CDR1 SGHRS and CDR2 YFSETQ. Trimming took 0 bases from V and 12 from J, leaving 10 bases between them. CDR3 DNA: TGCGCCAGCAGCTTGGACGGGGCGAGCCAGCATTTT. Residues: CASSLDGASQHF.

The chain has TRBV15 and TRBJ2-3; D not certain. The germline V gene encodes CDR1 LNHNV and CDR2 YYDKDF (reference sequence). The V and J ends lost 0 bases and 4 bases respectively, with 14 bases between them. The CDR3 covers 16 residues. The CDR3 nucleotides are TGTGCCACCAGCAGAGATAGGAGTAGTGGGTCAGATACGCAGTATTTT. The encoded protein is CATSRDRSSGSDTQYF.

Here the CDR3 reads CASSLAQSNPNSPLHF. CDR3 bases: TGTGCCAGCAGCTTAGCACAGAGCAACCCCAATTCACCCCTCCACTTT. This chain links TRBV13 with TRBJ1-6; no reliable D call. The CDR3 sequence is 16 residues long. Per germline, CDR1 PRHDT and CDR2 FYEKMQ (reference sequence). V lost 1 base and J lost 7, with 14 bases in between. Variable domain in full (rest from reference TRBV13 and TRBJ1-6): AAGVIQSPRHLIKEKRETATLKCYPIPRHDTVYWYQQGPGQDPQFLISFYEKMQSDKGSIPDRFSAQQFSDYHSELNMSSLELGDSALYFCASSLAQSNPNSPLHFGNGTRLTVT.

This sequence joins TRBV11-1 and TRBJ2-7; 7 positions match TRBD1. The V gene's germline CDR1 is SGHAT and CDR2 FQDESV (reference sequence). V lost 5 bases and J lost 2; bases outside the gene matches: 15. The CDR3 has 17 amino acids. CDR3 in amino acids: CASSVPLGGGPPYEQYF. CDR3 nucleotides: TGTGCCAGCAGCGTGCCGCTAGGGGGCGGCCCCCCCTACGAGCAGTACTTC.

The CDR3 DNA reads as TGTGCCAGCAGTTTATTACTGGGGGGCGGGACAGGGTACTTC. Its translation is CASSLLLGGGTGYF. V and J are TRBV28 and TRBJ2-7, with 8 positions matching TRBD1. V dropped 1 base and J dropped 12; count of bases not matched to a gene: 11. This CDR3 is built from 14 residues. Germline CDR1 MDHEN, CDR2 SYDVKM.

There are many counts of this clone. This chain joins TRBV20-1 and TRBJ2-1; unclear D gene. CDR1 DFQATT and CDR2 SNEGSKA come from the germline V gene (reference sequence). This CDR3 region has 8 residues. CDR3 sequence reads: CREDEQFF. CDR3 in DNA: TGCAGAGAGGATGAGCAGTTCTTC.

The J gene is TRBJ2-7, the V gene TRBV19; the match to TRBD1 covers 9 bases. The CDR3 has 14 amino acids. Unmatched junction bases numbered 11, after V lost 5 bases and J lost 9 bases. Germline CDR1 LNHDA, CDR2 SQIVND (reference sequence). This CDR3 reads CASSVLPGTGWQYF. The CDR3, as DNA: TGTGCCAGTAGTGTCCTCCCCGGGACAGGGTGGCAGTACTTC.

J is TRBJ2-3 and V is TRBV11-2; 9 bases line up with TRBD2. The CDR3 covers 15 residues. The ends lost 1 base at V and 2 bases at J; junction bases unmatched: 1. Per the germline V gene, CDR1 is SGHAT and CDR2 is FQNNGV. CDR3 in DNA: TGTGCCAGCAGCTTAGGCGGGGGGGTCACAGATACGCAGTATTTT. This sequence encodes CASSLGGGVTDTQYF.

The table lists this clone with many counts. The chain is built from TRBV4-2 and TRBJ2-7, with 10 positions matching TRBD2. V lost 1 base to trimming and J lost 2 bases; unmatched junction nucleotides: 5. CDR1 is LGHNA and CDR2 is YNFKEQ in the germline V gene. The CDR3 contains 16 residues. The CDR3 is CASSQGGSGGAYEQYF. The CDR3 DNA follows: TGTGCCAGCAGCCAAGGAGGAAGCGGGGGGGCCTACGAGCAGTACTTC.

The chain is built from TRBV19 and TRBJ2-1; D not certain. This CDR3 is built from 12 residues. CDR1 and CDR2 (germline): LNHDA, SQIVND (reference sequence). Trimming pared 4 bases from V and 11 bases from J, leaving 12 bases between. In DNA, the CDR3 is TGTGCCAGTAGTACCCCCCCGGGTAAGCAGTTCTTC. It specifies CASSTPPGKQFF.

This clone was recorded only once. This sequence joins TRBV4-3 and TRBJ2-7; 7 nucleotides agree with TRBD1. V shed 0 bases and J 0 bases; nucleotides not matched to a gene: 2. Germline V gene data show CDR1 as LGHNA and CDR2 as YSLEER. CDR3 length equals 15 residues. The CDR3 is CASSQDQGDSYEQYF. The DNA of the CDR3 is TGCGCCAGCAGCCAAGATCAGGGGGACTCCTACGAGCAGTACTTC.

This clone has more than one count but fewer than ten. The rearrangement uses TRBV4-3 and TRBJ1-3; no reliable D call. Germline V gene lookup returns CDR1 LGHNA and CDR2 YSLEER. Trimming pared 1 base from V and 7 bases from J, leaving 17 bases between. The CDR3 has 16 amino acids. The CDR3, as DNA: TGCGCCAGCAGCCAAGTCGTCGACATGGGAGGGAACACCATATATTTT. This gives the protein CASSQVVDMGGNTIYF.

The chain has TRBV11-2 and TRBJ2-3; D gene unclear. The CDR3 runs 12 residues. Trimming shortened V by 5 bases and J by 6 bases, and 9 bases separated the two germline ends. Germline V gene data show CDR1 as SGHAT and CDR2 as FQNNGV. The CDR3 DNA is TGTGCCAGCAGCCTTTTGGGGGATACGCAGTATTTT. It codes for CASSLLGDTQYF.

This clone has more than one count but fewer than ten. This sequence joins TRBV7-6 and TRBJ1-1, with 8 bases lining up with TRBD1. This CDR3 has 13 amino acids. Germline-derived CDR1 and CDR2 are SGHVS and FNYEAQ. J gave up 6 bases and V 5 bases, and 5 bases lay outside the gene matches. CDR3 coding DNA: TGTGCCAGCAGCCATGGACAGGGCGCTGAAGCTTTCTTT. Amino acids: CASSHGQGAEAFF. Full variable domain (rest looked up from reference TRBV7-6 and TRBJ1-1): GAGVSQSPRYKVTKRGQDVALRCDPISGHVSLYWYRQALGQGPEFLTYFNYEAQQDKSGLPNDRFSAERPEGSISTLTIQRTEQRDSAMYRCASSHGQGAEAFFGQGTRLTVV.